The T cell receptor beta chain described here comes from a study of PD-1 blockade in classical Hodgkin lymphoma. Whole-study findings and limits: By C4D1, diversity of CD4+ TCRs had risen significantly, whereas that of CD8+ TCRs had not. Similar baseline diversity was found in complete responders and newly diagnosed patients. Reports indicated that newly diagnosed patients had lower baseline TCR diversity than healthy donors did. What drove the repertoire differences, possibly disease activity or prior therapy, has not been defined.

Profiled with immunoSEQ multiplex PCR; TCRdb holds only in-frame clones, not every one. The sample carries about 37,000 clones, around 76% recorded once. Trimming took off 6 bases at V and 2 bases at J, with 17 bases between the two ends. This CDR3 contains 15 residues. Germline CDR1 and CDR2: KGHSH and LQKENI. All trial patients relapsed after autologous stem cell transplantation. Regarding this clone: Antigen unknown.

The source of this sequence is a human donor with classical Hodgkin lymphoma. The chain couples TRBV18 to TRBJ2-7, with D maybe TRBD1 (7 bases). The sample in question was peripheral blood mononuclear cells (PBMCs), obtained before the second cycle of nivolumab. CDR3 sequence reads: CASSPRGDGTYEQYF. Here the CDR3 DNA reads TGTGCCAGCTCCCCCAGGGGGGACGGAACCTACGAGCAGTACTTC.